This entry lists 11 T cell receptor beta chains sequenced from one sample in a study of CD8+ T cells in alopecia areata. As the sequencing template, cDNA was produced by extracting RNA and reverse transcribing it. Measured with immunoSEQ multiplex PCR; TCRdb has only the in-frame clones, and not every one. The sample lists nearly 200,000 clones; nearly 60% were seen once. Sample treatment: oral pan-JAK inhibitor, 5-10 mg twice daily. The sample in question was CD4+ T cells sorted from blood, obtained at week 24, from a patient treated with tofacitinib. All receptors come from a human donor with alopecia areata.

Here the CDR3 DNA reads TGTGCCAGCAGCTCAATGAGCGGGGGTCTATCAGATACGCAGTATTTT. Amino acids: CASSSMSGGLSDTQYF. V and J are TRBV7-2 and TRBJ2-3; 8 nucleotides agree with TRBD2. This CDR3 comprises 16 residues. With 4 bases clipped from V and 4 bases from J, the junction kept 10 bases outside the gene matches. Germline CDR1 SGHTA, CDR2 FQGNSA. The full variable domain, its missing parts supplied by reference TRBV7-2 and TRBJ2-3, is GAGVSQSPSNKVTEKGKDVELRCDPISGHTALYWYRQSLGQGLEFLIYFQGNSAPDKSGLPSDRFSAERTGGSVSTLTIQRTQQEDSAVYLCASSSMSGGLSDTQYFGPGTRLTVL.

The chain is built from TRBV5-4 and TRBJ2-7; TRBD2 matches at 8 bases. This CDR3 has 14 amino acids. The germline V gene has CDR1 SGHNT and CDR2 YYREEE (reference sequence). V lost 3 bases to trimming and J lost 1 base; unmatched junction nucleotides: 3. The CDR3 protein is CASSSGGDSYEQYF. The CDR3 nucleotides read TGTGCCAGCAGCTCGGGAGGGGATTCCTACGAGCAGTACTTC.

This clone has a single count. CDR3 DNA sequence: TGTGCCAGCAGCTCGGACAGGGGGACTGAAGCTTTCTTT. Translating gives CASSSDRGTEAFF. V usage is TRBV11-1 and J usage is TRBJ1-1; 10 bases agree with TRBD1. The junction had 1 base not matched to a gene; V was cut back by 4 bases and J by 5 bases. Germline-derived CDR1 and CDR2 are SGHAT and FQDESV (reference sequence). CDR3 length: 13 amino acids.

This chain's CDR3 is CASSPREGVADTQYF. DNA of the CDR3: TGTGCCAGCAGCCCACGGGAGGGTGTGGCAGATACGCAGTATTTT. The V call is TRBV9, the J call TRBJ2-3; 8 nucleotides align to TRBD2. CDR3 size: 15 residues. The germline gives CDR1 SGDLS, CDR2 YYNGEE. The V and J ends lost 4 bases and 4 bases, in that order; junction bases with no gene match: 8. Using reference TRBV9 and TRBJ2-3 for the parts outside the CDR3, the full variable domain is DSGVTQTPKHLITATGQRVTLRCSPRSGDLSVYWYQQSLDQGLQFLIQYYNGEERAKGNILERFSAQQFPDLHSELNLSSLELGDSALYFCASSPREGVADTQYFGPGTRLTVL.

The V gene is TRBV9, the J gene TRBJ1-2, with unresolved D. CDR3 length: 13 amino acids. The ends were cut back, 4 bases at V and 8 bases at J, with 15 bases in the middle. CDR1 and CDR2 (germline): SGDLS, YYNGEE. CDR3 bases: TGTGCCAGCAGCCCCGCAGCGGGGTGGGGCTACACCTTC. Residues: CASSPAAGWGYTF.

The rearrangement joins TRBV5-4 to TRBJ2-5; D remains unclear. CDR3 length: 15 amino acids. The germline V gene has CDR1 SGHNT and CDR2 YYREEE (reference sequence). Trimming shortened V by 4 bases and J by 3 bases, and 16 bases separated the two germline ends. This CDR3 reads CASSGDWSAKETQYF. The CDR3 bases are TGTGCCAGCAGCGGAGATTGGTCAGCGAAAGAGACCCAGTACTTC.

The chain has TRBV5-4 and TRBJ2-5, with D possibly TRBD1 on 6 matching bases. Germline CDR1 SGHNT, CDR2 YYREEE (reference sequence). The CDR3 contains 13 residues. V was pared by 4 bases and J by 3 bases, with 10 bases between. In DNA, the CDR3 is TGTGCCAGCAGCGGCTACAGGGAAGAGACCCAGTACTTC. Its translation: CASSGYREETQYF.

This clone was seen only a few times. V gene TRBV30 combines with J gene TRBJ2-3, with no clear D. Germline V gene data show CDR1 as GTSNPN and CDR2 as SVGIG (reference sequence). The germline V and J ends were trimmed by 0 bases and 0 bases, with 10 bases remaining between them. CDR3 length: 15 residues. The chain's CDR3 is CAWSVPTLSTDTQYF. As DNA, the CDR3 is TGTGCCTGGAGTGTACCCACCCTTAGCACAGATACGCAGTATTTT.

This clone was seen more than once but under ten times. The chain couples TRBV7-8 to TRBJ2-3; TRBD2 aligns across 13 bases. The CDR3 spans 17 residues. The V gene's germline CDR1 is SGHVS and CDR2 FQNEAQ. After removal of 5 bases from V and 1 base from J, the junction contained 6 bases not matched to a gene. CDR3 in DNA: TGTGCCAGCAGCCCGCAGACTAGCGGGGGGCGCACAGATACGCAGTATTTT. It codes for CASSPQTSGGRTDTQYF.

Here the CDR3 reads CASSPDRVYGYTF. CDR3 bases: TGCGCCAGCAGCCCGGACAGGGTTTATGGCTACACCTTC. V gene TRBV5-1 combines with J gene TRBJ1-2; 8 bases align to TRBD1. The ends lost 4 bases at V and 5 bases at J; junction bases unmatched: 4. In germline, CDR1 is SGHRS, CDR2 YFSETQ. The CDR3 extends over 13 amino acids. Filled out from reference TRBV5-1 and TRBJ1-2, the complete variable domain reads KAGVTQTPRYLIKTRGQQVTLSCSPISGHRSVSWYQQTPGQGLQFLFEYFSETQRNKGNFPGRFSGRQFSNSRSEMNVSTLELGDSALYLCASSPDRVYGYTFGSGTRLTVV.

This rearrangement joins TRBV9 to TRBJ2-1; a possible D gene is TRBD2 (5 bases). Germline-derived CDR1 and CDR2 are SGDLS and YYNGEE. The CDR3 extends over 16 amino acids. The V end lost 0 bases, the J end lost 5 bases, and 15 bases lay between the germline ends. The DNA of the CDR3 is TGTGCCAGCAGCGTAGGGGTGGGAGCCAGCAACAATGAGCAGTTCTTC. It yields the protein CASSVGVGASNNEQFF.